The 10 T cell receptor beta chains below all came from one sample that was sequenced in a study of kidney transplant recipient with SARS-CoV-2 infection. TCRdb re-analysed the reads in MiXCR, keeping a single row per CDR3 protein. The table lists under 250,000 distinct CDR3 sequences, 29% of them singletons, with roughly 7% in the top ten. Specimen: a blood sample, collected at baseline and between days 110 and 120 from a kidney transplant recipient. The origin of the receptors is a male patient between 25 and 39 years old who had COVID-19 and was a kidney transplant recipient. Some of these T cells may belong to the graft donor.

On this clonotype: A read error may account for a junction end that differs from germline. The rearrangement links TRBV6-2 or TRBV6-3 to TRBJ2-1; TRBD1 matches 12 bases. CDR1 is MNHEY and CDR2 is SVGEGT in the germline V gene. This CDR3 has 17 residues. CDR3 residues: CVSSFRDRGPTYNEQFF. CDR3 DNA sequence: TGTGTCAGCAGTTTCCGGGACAGGGGGCCCACCTACAATGAGCAGTTCTTC.

Remarks on this clonotype: This may stem from a read error, because a much larger clone lies one nucleotide away. The chain is built from TRBV5-1 and TRBJ2-3; no definite D call. The length of the CDR3 is 13 residues. With 3 bases removed from V and 8 bases from J, the gap between germline ends came to 13 bases. Germline CDR1 SGHRS, CDR2 YFSETQ. The CDR3 bases are TGCGCCAGCAGCTCTACAGCAACTGGTACGCAGTATTTT. Its translation: CASSSTATGTQYF.

This clonotype was detected ten times or more. The chain carries TRBV18 and TRBJ2-5, with unresolved D. CDR1 is KGHSH, CDR2 LQKENI, per germline. Trimming shortened V by 6 bases and J by 2 bases, and 16 bases separated the two germline ends. The CDR3 has 15 amino acids. DNA for the CDR3: TGTGCCAGCTCCGACCAAAGGGCGAGGCAAGAGACCCAGTACTTC. Translation gives CASSDQRARQETQYF.

As to this clonotype: A much larger clone lies a single base off, so this may be a read error. The DNA of the CDR3 is TGTACCACCAGTTCACGAAATAGTACCAGAAAGACCTATGGCTACACCTTC. Translating it yields CTTSSRNSTRKTYGYTF. The V gene is TRBV24-1, the J gene TRBJ1-2; D is undetermined. CDR1 is KGHDR and CDR2 is SFDVKD in the germline V gene. This CDR3 has 17 residues.

About this clonotype itself: Given a much more abundant clone one base away, this may be a read error. Likely a read error: the CDR3 ends without its conserved phenylalanine or tryptophan. The chain carries TRBV6-1 and TRBJ2-7, with D tentatively TRBD1 (6 bases). The CDR3 runs 14 residues. The germline V and J ends were trimmed by 7 bases and 2 bases, with 15 bases remaining between them. Per the germline V gene, CDR1 is MNHNS and CDR2 is SASEGT. The CDR3 loop reads CASNNRDNPYEQYL. DNA for the CDR3: TGTGCCAGCAATAACAGGGATAACCCCTACGAGCAGTACCTC.

This clonotype has at least ten counts. The J gene is TRBJ1-3, the V gene TRBV9; D possibly corresponds to TRBD1 (6 bases). The CDR3 runs to 13 residues. Trimming took off 3 bases at V and 11 bases at J, with 15 bases between the two ends. Germline-derived CDR1 and CDR2 are SGDLS and YYNGEE. The CDR3 DNA reads as TGTGCCAGCAGCGGGACAGCGGGGACGCCCATATATTTT. The encoded protein is CASSGTAGTPIYF.

This clonotype was counted ten times or more. The rearrangement links TRBV4-3 to TRBJ1-2; D ambiguous. The CDR3 extends over 17 amino acids. The ends were cut back, 3 bases at V and 4 bases at J, with 21 bases in the middle. The germline V gene encodes CDR1 LGHNA and CDR2 YSLEER. CDR3 protein: CASSHERGRRKTYGYTF. CDR3 coding DNA: TGCGCCAGCAGCCATGAAAGAGGACGTCGAAAGACCTATGGCTACACCTTC.

This clonotype appeared a few times. The CDR3 DNA reads TGTGCCAGCAGGAAATCAGTAGCTACAGTCATGCAAGATACGCAGTATTTT. This translates into CASRKSVATVMQDTQYF. This chain uses TRBV21-1 with TRBJ2-3. TRBV21-1 has pseudogene status. The CDR3 consists of 17 residues.

This clonotype was observed at least ten times. The V gene is TRBV24-1, the J gene TRBJ2-3; 8 bases map to TRBD2. J lost 1 base, V lost 1 base, and 3 bases had no gene match. The CDR3 spans 16 residues. Germline-derived CDR1 and CDR2 are KGHDR and SFDVKD. CDR3 bases: TGTGCCACCAGTGATTTACTAGCGGACCGCACAGATACGCAGTATTTT. Translating gives CATSDLLADRTDTQYF.

A single count supports this clonotype. A read error may explain this, as a much larger clone is one base away. The CDR3 carries no conserved terminal phenylalanine or tryptophan, so it likely arises from a read error. The chain uses TRBV12-5 and TRBJ1-2, with D perhaps matching TRBD1 (5 bases). The CDR3 has 17 amino acids. V gave up 5 bases and J gave up 4 bases, with 23 bases separating them. The germline V gene has CDR1 LGHNT and CDR2 FRNRAP. CDR3 DNA sequence: TGTGCTAGTGGTGACGCGGGTTTGCAGGGAAAGACCTATGGCTACACCTTA. It yields the protein CASGDAGLQGKTYGYTL.